Listed here are 3 T cell receptor beta chains from one sample, sequenced in a study of breast tumors, draining lymph nodes, adjacent tissues. A single record per CDR3 protein comes from TCRdb applying MiXCR to the multiplex PCR reads. This sample has 85,000 to 130,000 distinct CDR3 sequences; approximately 28% occur once, and the top ten carry approximately 6%. Samples came from axillary lymph nodes draining the breast cancer. Sequenced: axillary lymph node tissue. All receptors come from a female donor with breast cancer. Some clones in this sample may be carry-over from other donors' samples.

The V gene is TRBV2, the J gene TRBJ1-1; 8 bases align to TRBD1. The germline gives CDR1 SNHLY, CDR2 FYNNEI. V was pared by 6 bases and J by 0 bases, with 6 bases of the junction left unmatched. The CDR3 totals 15 residues. The CDR3 region is CASRAFRGLNTEAFF. CDR3 DNA sequence: TGTGCCAGCAGGGCTTTCAGGGGGCTGAACACTGAAGCTTTCTTT. Complete variable domain (other parts from reference TRBV2 and TRBJ1-1): EPEVTQTPSHQVTQMGQEVILRCVPISNHLYFYWYRQILGQKVEFLVSFYNNEISEKSEIFDDQFSVERPDGSNFTLKIRSTKLEDSAMYFCASRAFRGLNTEAFFGQGTRLTVV.

This clonotype showed up many times. The V gene is TRBV9, the J gene TRBJ2-3; 12 nucleotides match TRBD2. The length of the CDR3 is 16 residues. Germline CDR1 reads SGDLS; CDR2 reads YYNGEE. V was pared by 3 bases and J by 5 bases, with 7 bases of the junction left unmatched. CDR3: CASSASSGRAGDTQYF. The DNA for the CDR3 is TGTGCCAGCAGCGCCTCTAGCGGGAGGGCCGGAGATACGCAGTATTTT.

This clonotype was counted between two and nine times. This rearrangement joins TRBV12-3 or TRBV12-4 to TRBJ1-2, with 11 positions matching TRBD1. Trimming removed 3 bases from V and 5 bases from J; junction bases left unmatched: 5. The CDR3 spans 15 residues. CDR3 residues: CASSFRGQGGYGYTF. The CDR3, as DNA: TGTGCCAGCAGTTTCAGGGGACAGGGGGGGTATGGCTACACCTTC.